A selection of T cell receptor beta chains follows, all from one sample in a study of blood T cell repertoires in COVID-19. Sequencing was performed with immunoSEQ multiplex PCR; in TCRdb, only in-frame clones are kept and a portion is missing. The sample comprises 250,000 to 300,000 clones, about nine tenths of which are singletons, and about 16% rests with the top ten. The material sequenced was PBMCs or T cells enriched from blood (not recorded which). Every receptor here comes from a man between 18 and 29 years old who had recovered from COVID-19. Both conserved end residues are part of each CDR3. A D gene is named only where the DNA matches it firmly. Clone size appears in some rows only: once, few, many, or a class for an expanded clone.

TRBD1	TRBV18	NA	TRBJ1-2	CASSPEGTGDYGYTF	TGTGCCAGCTCACCCGAAGGGACAGGGGACTATGGCTACACCTTC
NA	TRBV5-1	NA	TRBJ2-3	CASSPGLAGDTQYF	TGCGCCAGCAGCCCGGGACTGGCCGGGGATACGCAGTATTTT
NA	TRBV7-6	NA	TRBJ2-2	CASSLGTENTGELFF	TGTGCCAGCAGCTTAGGGACAGAGAACACCGGGGAGCTGTTTTTT
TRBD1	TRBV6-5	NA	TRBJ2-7	CASLTGEVREQYF	TGTGCCAGCTTGACAGGGGAAGTGCGGGAGCAGTACTTC
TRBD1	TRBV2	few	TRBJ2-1	CASSPMYSGQEEQFF	TGTGCCAGCAGCCCAATGTACTCCGGACAGGAAGAGCAGTTCTTC
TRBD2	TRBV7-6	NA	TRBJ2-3	CASRGLAGVDPTDTQYF	TGTGCCAGCAGGGGACTAGCGGGAGTGGATCCCACAGATACGCAGTATTTT
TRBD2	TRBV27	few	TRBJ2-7	CASSRLAGGPEQYF	TGTGCCAGCAGTCGGCTAGCGGGAGGGCCGGAGCAGTACTTC
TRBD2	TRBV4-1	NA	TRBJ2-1	CASSRDLAGAYNEQFF	TGCGCCAGCAGCCGGGATCTGGCGGGAGCCTACAATGAGCAGTTCTTC
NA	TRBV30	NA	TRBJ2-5	CAWSPGTQETQYF	TGTGCCTGGAGCCCCGGGACACAAGAGACCCAGTACTTC
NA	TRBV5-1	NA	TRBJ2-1	CASSAGTLYNEQFF	TGCGCCAGCAGCGCGGGGACGCTATACAATGAGCAGTTCTTC
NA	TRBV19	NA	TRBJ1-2	CASSILHSTGNYGYTF	TGTGCCAGTAGTATCCTACATTCGACAGGAAACTATGGCTACACCTTC
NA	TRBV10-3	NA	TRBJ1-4	CAISESSGATNEKLFF	TGTGCCATCAGTGAGTCTTCGGGTGCAACTAATGAAAAACTGTTTTTT
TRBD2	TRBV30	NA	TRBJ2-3	CAWSGSPLTSGSLYTDTQYF	TGTGCCTGGAGTGGATCCCCCCTCACTAGCGGGAGTCTCTACACAGATACGCAGTATTTT
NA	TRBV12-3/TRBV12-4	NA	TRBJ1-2	CASSLGSVGGYTF	TGTGCCAGCAGTTTAGGCAGTGTTGGTGGCTACACCTTC
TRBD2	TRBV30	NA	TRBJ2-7	CAWSGTSSYEQYF	TGTGCCTGGAGTGGGACTAGCTCCTACGAGCAGTACTTC